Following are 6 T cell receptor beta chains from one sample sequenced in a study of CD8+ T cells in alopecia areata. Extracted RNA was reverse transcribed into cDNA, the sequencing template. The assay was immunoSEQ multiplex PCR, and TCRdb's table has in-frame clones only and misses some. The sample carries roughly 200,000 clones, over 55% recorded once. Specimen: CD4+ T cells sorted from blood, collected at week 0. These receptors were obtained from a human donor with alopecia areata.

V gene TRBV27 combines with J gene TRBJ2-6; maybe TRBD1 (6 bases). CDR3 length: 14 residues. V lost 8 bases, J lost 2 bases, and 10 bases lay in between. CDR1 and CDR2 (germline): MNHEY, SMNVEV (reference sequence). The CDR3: CASATGTGANVLTF. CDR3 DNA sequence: TGTGCCAGCGCAACAGGGACTGGGGCCAACGTCCTGACTTTC.

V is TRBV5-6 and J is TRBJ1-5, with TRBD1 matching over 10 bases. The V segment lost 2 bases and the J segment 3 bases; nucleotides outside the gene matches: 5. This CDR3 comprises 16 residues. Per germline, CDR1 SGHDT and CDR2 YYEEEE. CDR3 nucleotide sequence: TGTGCCAGCAGCTTAGCCGGGACAGGGGTCAATCAGCCCCAGCATTTT. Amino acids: CASSLAGTGVNQPQHF.

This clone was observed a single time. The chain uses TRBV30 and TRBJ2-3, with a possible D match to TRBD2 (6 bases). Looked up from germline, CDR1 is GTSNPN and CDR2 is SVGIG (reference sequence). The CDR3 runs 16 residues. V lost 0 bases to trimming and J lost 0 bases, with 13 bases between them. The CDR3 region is CAWSVPWAGSTDTQYF. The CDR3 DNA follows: TGTGCCTGGAGTGTACCGTGGGCGGGGAGCACAGATACGCAGTATTTT.

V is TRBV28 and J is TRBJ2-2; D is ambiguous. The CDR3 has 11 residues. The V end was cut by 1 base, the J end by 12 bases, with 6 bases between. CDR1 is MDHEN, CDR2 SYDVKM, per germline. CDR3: CASSLSGQLFF. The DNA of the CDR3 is TGTGCCAGCAGTTTATCTGGTCAGCTGTTTTTT.

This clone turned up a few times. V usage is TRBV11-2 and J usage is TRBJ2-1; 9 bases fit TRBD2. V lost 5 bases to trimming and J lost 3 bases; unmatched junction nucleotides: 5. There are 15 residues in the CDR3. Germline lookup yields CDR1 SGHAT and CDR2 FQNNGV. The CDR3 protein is CASSISGGLYNEQFF. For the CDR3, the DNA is TGTGCCAGCAGCATTAGCGGGGGACTCTACAATGAGCAGTTCTTC.

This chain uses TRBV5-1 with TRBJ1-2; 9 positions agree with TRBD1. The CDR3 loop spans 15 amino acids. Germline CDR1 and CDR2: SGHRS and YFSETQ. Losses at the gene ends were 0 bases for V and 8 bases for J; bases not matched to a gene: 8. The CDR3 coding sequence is TGCGCCAGCAGCTTGGAGGCCGGGACAGGGAGAGGCTACACCTTC. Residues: CASSLEAGTGRGYTF. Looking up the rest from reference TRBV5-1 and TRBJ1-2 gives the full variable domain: KAGVTQTPRYLIKTRGQQVTLSCSPISGHRSVSWYQQTPGQGLQFLFEYFSETQRNKGNFPGRFSGRQFSNSRSEMNVSTLELGDSALYLCASSLEAGTGRGYTFGSGTRLTVV.